A single T cell receptor (beta chain) is shown here with its context. This entry is derived from a study of CD8 T cells in Susac syndrome. When the RNA was reverse transcribed, random hexamers were used with an input of about 0.5 to 1 ug. TCRdb reanalysed the immunoSEQ multiplex PCR reads using MiXCR and keeps one entry per CDR3 protein. The sample lists 200,000 to 250,000 distinct CDR3 sequences; 90% to 95% were seen once. The CDR3 length is 15 residues. Trimming took 3 bases from V and 5 from J; bases not matched to a gene: 6. Germline values: CDR1 SGHRS, CDR2 YFSETQ. Input material: CD8+ T cells from PBMCs. The receptor comes from a human donor with multiple sclerosis. This chain uses TRBV5-1 with TRBJ1-2, with TRBD1 matching over 11 bases. CDR3 sequence reads: CASSSGQGAGYGYTF. DNA for the CDR3: TGCGCCAGCAGCTCTGGACAGGGGGCAGGGTATGGCTACACCTTC.